This T cell receptor beta chain was observed in a study of identical twins. TCRdb reanalysed the 5' RACE reads using MiXCR and keeps one entry per CDR3 protein. The sample gives under 800,000 distinct CDR3 sequences, roughly 20% of which show up once; around 4.4% is in the top ten. This clonotype was recorded many times. The CDR3 consists of 15 residues. The germline CDR1 and CDR2 sequences are MGHRA and YSYEKL. V shed 0 bases, J shed 2 bases, and the junction held 4 bases outside the gene matches. These data also formed part of another study, on T cells expressing NK-cell markers. That report notes: There were seven HCMV-seropositive donors and one seronegative donor among the eight sequenced. An anti-gamma-delta TCR antibody was added in several experiments. It restricted sorting to alpha-beta TCR-expressing T cells.

This clonotype was sampled from a woman between 18 and 29 years old in good health. The chain links TRBV4-1 to TRBJ2-7, with TRBD1 matching 7 bases. The sample consisted of PBMCs. The CDR3 region has the DNA TGCGCCAGCAGCCAAGATCTCGGGACAGCCTACGAGCAGTACTTC. Translation gives CASSQDLGTAYEQYF.